The clone carrying this T cell receptor beta chain has a handful of counts. The data were taken from a study of blood T cells in healthy people across ages. V was clipped by 7 bases and J by 3 bases, with 21 bases between them. The length of the CDR3 is 15 residues. Germline V gene data show CDR1 as DFQATT and CDR2 as SNEGSKA (reference sequence). Caucasian, healthy and from Russia, the donors were aged between about 6 and 90. PCR was performed a second time for roughly 7 to 12 cycles using a sample-barcoded 5' primer and a J-beta primer mix. TCRdb ran MiXCR on the 5' RACE reads and lists one entry per CDR3 protein. Of about 1.8 million distinct CDR3 sequences listed, less than 50% are singletons.

Sample: blood. The clonotype was recovered from a woman aged 40 to 49 in good health. The chain employs TRBV20-1 and TRBJ2-5; D is perhaps TRBD1 (5 bases). CDR3 in DNA: TGCAGTGAAGAGGACGCAAGCAAGGGGAAAGAGACCCAGTACTTC. Its translation is CSEEDASKGKETQYF.